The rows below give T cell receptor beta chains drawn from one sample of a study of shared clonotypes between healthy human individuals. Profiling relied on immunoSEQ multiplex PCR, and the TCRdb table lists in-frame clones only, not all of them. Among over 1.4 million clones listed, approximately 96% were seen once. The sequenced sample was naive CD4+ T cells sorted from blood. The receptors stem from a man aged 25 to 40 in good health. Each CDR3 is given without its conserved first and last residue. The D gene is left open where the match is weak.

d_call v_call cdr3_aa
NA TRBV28 ASSLGRHYEQY
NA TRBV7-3 ASSLSGTDNEQF
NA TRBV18 ASSPQTGFEQY
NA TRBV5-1 ASSGGTTAYEQY
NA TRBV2 ASSEQEGNTEAF
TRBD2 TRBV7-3 ASSLLAGGYNEQF
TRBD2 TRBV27 ASSFLAGSLTAYNEQF
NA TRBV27 AAQEAPELF
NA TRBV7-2 ASSLNLSYEQY
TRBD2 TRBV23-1 ASSQLGGNEQF
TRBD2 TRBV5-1 ASSLPLLAPYYNEQF
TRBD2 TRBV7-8 ASSFSGRLNEQY
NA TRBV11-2 ASSPIDRRPLGEQY